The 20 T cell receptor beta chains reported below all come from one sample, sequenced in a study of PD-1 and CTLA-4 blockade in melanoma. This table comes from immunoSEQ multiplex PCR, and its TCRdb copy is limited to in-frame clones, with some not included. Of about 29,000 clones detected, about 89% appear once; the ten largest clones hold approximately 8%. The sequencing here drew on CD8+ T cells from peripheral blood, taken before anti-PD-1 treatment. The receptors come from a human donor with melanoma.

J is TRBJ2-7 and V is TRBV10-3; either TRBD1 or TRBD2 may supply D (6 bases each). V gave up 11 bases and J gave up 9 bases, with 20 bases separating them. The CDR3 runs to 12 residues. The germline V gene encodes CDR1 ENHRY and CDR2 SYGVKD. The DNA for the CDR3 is TGTGCCCGAAAGGGGGGACGGCCTCGGCAGTACTTC. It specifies CARKGGRPRQYF.

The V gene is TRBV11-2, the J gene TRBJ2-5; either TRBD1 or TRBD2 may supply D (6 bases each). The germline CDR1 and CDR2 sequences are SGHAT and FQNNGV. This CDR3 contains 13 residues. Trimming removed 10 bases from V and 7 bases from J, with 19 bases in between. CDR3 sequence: CATGTLMGGTQYF. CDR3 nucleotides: TGTGCCACGGGGACACTCATGGGGGGGACCCAGTACTTC.

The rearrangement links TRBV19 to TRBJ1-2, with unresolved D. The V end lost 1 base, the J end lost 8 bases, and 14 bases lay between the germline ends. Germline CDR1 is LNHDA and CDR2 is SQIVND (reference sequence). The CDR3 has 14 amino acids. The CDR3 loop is CASSIAEGSGGYTF. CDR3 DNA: TGTGCCAGTAGTATAGCAGAAGGGTCTGGCGGCTACACCTTC.

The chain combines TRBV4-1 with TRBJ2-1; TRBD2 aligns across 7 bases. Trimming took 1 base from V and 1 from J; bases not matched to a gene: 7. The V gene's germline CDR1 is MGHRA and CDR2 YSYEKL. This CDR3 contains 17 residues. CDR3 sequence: CASSQVGSSGSYNEQFF. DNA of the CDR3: TGCGCCAGCAGCCAAGTAGGTTCTAGCGGATCCTACAATGAGCAGTTCTTC.

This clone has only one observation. The CDR3 loop is CASSQVRESYNEQFF. The CDR3 nucleotides are TGTGCCAGCAGCCAAGTCCGGGAGAGCTACAATGAGCAGTTCTTC. The genes are TRBV14 and TRBJ2-1, with D tentatively TRBD2 (6 bases). The CDR3 is 15 residues long. Germline CDR1 and CDR2: SGHDN and FVKESK. The V and J ends lost 1 base and 3 bases respectively, with 10 bases between them.

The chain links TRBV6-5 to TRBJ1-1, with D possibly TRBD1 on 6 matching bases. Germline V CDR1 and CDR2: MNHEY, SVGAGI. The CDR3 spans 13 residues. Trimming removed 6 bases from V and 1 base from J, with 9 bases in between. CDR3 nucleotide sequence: TGTGCCAGCAGAGCGACAGGGAACACTGAAGCTTTCTTT. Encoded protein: CASRATGNTEAFF.

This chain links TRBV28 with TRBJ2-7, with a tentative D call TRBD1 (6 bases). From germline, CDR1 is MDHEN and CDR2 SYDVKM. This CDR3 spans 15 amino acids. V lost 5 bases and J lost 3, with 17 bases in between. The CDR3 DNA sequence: TGTGCCAGCAGTCCCCTTCCTGGACAGTACTACGAGCAGTACTTC. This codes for CASSPLPGQYYEQYF.

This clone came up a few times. The CDR3 protein is CASSQQLSSYEQYF. The DNA for the CDR3 is TGTGCCAGCAGTCAACAGCTGAGCTCCTACGAGCAGTACTTC. The gene calls are TRBV27 and TRBJ2-7, with unresolved D. V was clipped by 5 bases and J by 0 bases, with 11 bases between them. In germline, CDR1 is MNHEY, CDR2 SMNVEV (reference sequence). The CDR3 sequence is 14 residues long.

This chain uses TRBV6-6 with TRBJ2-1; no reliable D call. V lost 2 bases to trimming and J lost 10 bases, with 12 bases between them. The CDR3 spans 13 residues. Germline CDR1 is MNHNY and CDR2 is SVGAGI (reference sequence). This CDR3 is CASSYVVLKEQFF. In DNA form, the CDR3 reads TGTGCCAGCAGTTACGTAGTTTTGAAAGAGCAGTTCTTC.

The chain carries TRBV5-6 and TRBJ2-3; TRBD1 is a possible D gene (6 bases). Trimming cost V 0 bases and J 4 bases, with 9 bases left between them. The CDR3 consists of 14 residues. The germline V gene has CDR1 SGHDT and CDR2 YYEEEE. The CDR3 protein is CASSLAGTPDTQYF. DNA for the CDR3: TGTGCCAGCAGCTTGGCGGGGACACCAGATACGCAGTATTTT.

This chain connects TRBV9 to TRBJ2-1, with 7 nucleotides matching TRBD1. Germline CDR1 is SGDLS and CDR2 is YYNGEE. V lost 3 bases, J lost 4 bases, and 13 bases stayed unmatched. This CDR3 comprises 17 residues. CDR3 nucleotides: TGTGCCAGCAGCGGTACAGGGGCCGGAGCCCGTTACAATGAGCAGTTCTTC. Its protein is CASSGTGAGARYNEQFF.

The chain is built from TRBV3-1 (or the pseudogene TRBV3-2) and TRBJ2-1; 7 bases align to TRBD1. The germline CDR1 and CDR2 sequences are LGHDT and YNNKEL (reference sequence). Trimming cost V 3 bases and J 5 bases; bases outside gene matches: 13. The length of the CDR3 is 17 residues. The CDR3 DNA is TGTGCCAGCAGCCACCCCCTGGGCGAGGGGGCGGACAATGAGCAGTTCTTC. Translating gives CASSHPLGEGADNEQFF.

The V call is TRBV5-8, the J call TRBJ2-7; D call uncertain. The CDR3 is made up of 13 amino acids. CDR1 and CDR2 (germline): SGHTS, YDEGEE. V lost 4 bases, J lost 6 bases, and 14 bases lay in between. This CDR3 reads CASSPQGRLEQYF. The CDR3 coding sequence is TGTGCCAGCAGCCCACAAGGCCGACTCGAGCAGTACTTC.

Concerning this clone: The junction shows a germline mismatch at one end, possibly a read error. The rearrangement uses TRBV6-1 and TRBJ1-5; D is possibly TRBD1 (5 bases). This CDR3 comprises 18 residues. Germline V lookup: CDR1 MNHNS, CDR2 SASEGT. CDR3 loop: CASIESRAQALSNQPQHF. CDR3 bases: TGTGCCAGCATTGAATCCAGGGCCCAGGCTCTCAGCAATCAGCCCCAGCATTTT.

The DNA for the CDR3 is TGTGCCAGCAGCCAAGCCTCCACAGATACGCAGTATTTT. Protein: CASSQASTDTQYF. The rearrangement uses TRBV4-2 and TRBJ2-3; D uncertain. The CDR3 runs to 13 residues. Trimming shortened V by 1 base and J by 2 bases, and 4 bases separated the two germline ends. Germline V gene sequence: CDR1 LGHNA, CDR2 YNFKEQ.

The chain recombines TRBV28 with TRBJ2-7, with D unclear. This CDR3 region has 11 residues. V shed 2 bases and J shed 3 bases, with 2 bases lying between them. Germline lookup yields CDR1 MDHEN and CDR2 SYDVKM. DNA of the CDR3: TGTGCCAGCAGTTTACTCTACGAGCAGTACTTC. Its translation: CASSLLYEQYF.

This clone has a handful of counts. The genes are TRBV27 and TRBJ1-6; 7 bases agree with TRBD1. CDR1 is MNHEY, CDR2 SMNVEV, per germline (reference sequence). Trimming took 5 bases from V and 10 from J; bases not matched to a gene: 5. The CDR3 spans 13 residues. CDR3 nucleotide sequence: TGTGCCAGCAGTGGGACAGTTGGGTCACCCCTCCACTTT. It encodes CASSGTVGSPLHF.

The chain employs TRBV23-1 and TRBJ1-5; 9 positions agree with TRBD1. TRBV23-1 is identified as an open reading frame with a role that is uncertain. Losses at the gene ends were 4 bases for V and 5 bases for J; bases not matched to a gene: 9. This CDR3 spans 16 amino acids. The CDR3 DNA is TGCGCCAGCAGTCCACAACAGGGGGCTACGGATCAGCCCCAGCATTTT. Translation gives CASSPQQGATDQPQHF.

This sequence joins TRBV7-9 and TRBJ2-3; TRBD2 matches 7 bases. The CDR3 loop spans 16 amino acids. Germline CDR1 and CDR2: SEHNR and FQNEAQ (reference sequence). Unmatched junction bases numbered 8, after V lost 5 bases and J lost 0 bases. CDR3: CASSGGDYASTDTQYF. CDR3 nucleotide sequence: TGTGCCAGCAGCGGGGGGGATTACGCTAGCACAGATACGCAGTATTTT. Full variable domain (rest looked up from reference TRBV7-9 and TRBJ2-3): DTGVSQNPRHKITKRGQNVTFRCDPISEHNRLYWYRQTLGQGPEFLTYFQNEAQLEKSRLLSDRFSAERPKGSFSTLEIQRTEQGDSAMYLCASSGGDYASTDTQYFGPGTRLTVL.

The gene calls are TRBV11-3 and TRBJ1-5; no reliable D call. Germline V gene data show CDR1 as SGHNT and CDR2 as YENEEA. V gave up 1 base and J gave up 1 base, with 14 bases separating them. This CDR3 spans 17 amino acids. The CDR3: CASSLGRSRPSNQPQHF. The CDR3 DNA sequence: TGTGCCAGCAGCTTAGGTAGATCCCGACCGAGCAATCAGCCCCAGCATTTT.